The 31 T cell receptor beta chains below all came from one sample that was sequenced in a study of blood T cell repertoires in COVID-19. Here immunoSEQ multiplex PCR was the method, and the copy in TCRdb shows in-frame clones only, minus some. The sample carries around 300,000 clones, over 75% recorded once. Sample: peripheral blood. The receptor set was obtained from a woman younger than 45 with COVID-19, enrolled during active disease.

CDR3 bases: TGTGCCAGCAGCCAATTCCCCGGGACAGTAGGCGAGCAGTACTTC. It yields the protein CASSQFPGTVGEQYF. The chain employs TRBV3-1 (or the pseudogene TRBV3-2) and TRBJ2-7; the match to TRBD1 covers 7 bases. This CDR3 spans 15 amino acids. Germline assignment: CDR1 LGHDT and CDR2 YNNKEL (reference sequence). The V segment lost 2 bases and the J segment 6 bases; nucleotides outside the gene matches: 10.

The chain couples TRBV28 to TRBJ1-1; D remains unclear. The V and J ends lost 6 bases and 7 bases respectively, with 12 bases between them. CDR1 and CDR2 (germline): MDHEN, SYDVKM. This CDR3 region has 12 residues. The CDR3 is CASSNTRSEAFF. CDR3 DNA: TGTGCCAGCAGCAACACCCGAAGTGAAGCTTTCTTT.

V usage is TRBV5-6 and J usage is TRBJ2-1, with a tentative D call TRBD2 (5 bases). The CDR3 is made up of 17 amino acids. Deletions cut 0 bases from V and 1 base from J, with 14 bases between. Per the germline V gene, CDR1 is SGHDT and CDR2 is YYEEEE. The CDR3: CASSLAPAAHSYNEQFF. The DNA of the CDR3 is TGTGCCAGCAGCTTGGCCCCAGCGGCCCATTCCTACAATGAGCAGTTCTTC.

This clone has a handful of counts. The chain is built from TRBV6-4 and TRBJ2-1; tentative D call: TRBD2 (5 bases). Germline CDR1 and CDR2: MRHNA and SNTAGT. CDR3 length equals 15 residues. Trimming left V 3 bases short and J 7 bases short, with 16 bases between. As DNA, the CDR3 is TGTGCCAGCAGTGAGCGGGTCCCCCTATGTAATGAGCAGTTCTTC. Protein: CASSERVPLCNEQFF.

V and J are TRBV5-5 and TRBJ2-1; 11 bases are a match to TRBD2. The CDR3 sequence is 15 residues long. The V and J ends lost 0 bases and 8 bases, in that order; junction bases with no gene match: 4. The germline CDR1 and CDR2 sequences are SGHKS and YYEKEE (reference sequence). CDR3 region: CASSLGYSGRDEQFF. The CDR3 nucleotides read TGTGCCAGCAGCTTGGGCTATAGCGGGAGGGATGAGCAGTTCTTC. The full variable domain, its missing parts supplied by reference TRBV5-5 and TRBJ2-1, is DAGVTQSPTHLIKTRGQQVTLRCSPISGHKSVSWYQQVLGQGPQFIFQYYEKEERGRGNFPDRFSARQFPNYSSELNVNALLLGDSALYLCASSLGYSGRDEQFFGPGTRLTVL.

This clone was detected only a few times. The V call is TRBV20-1, the J call TRBJ1-6; 10 bases align to TRBD1. Germline V gene data show CDR1 as DFQATT and CDR2 as SNEGSKA (reference sequence). Unmatched junction bases numbered 6, after V lost 3 bases and J lost 7 bases. The CDR3 totals 15 residues. In DNA, the CDR3 is TGCAGTGCTAGTGCTAGACAGGGGGCAAATTCACCCCTCCACTTT. Translating it yields CSASARQGANSPLHF.

This chain links TRBV9 with TRBJ2-1, with TRBD2 identical over 10 bases. Germline V gives CDR1 SGDLS, CDR2 YYNGEE. J lost 9 bases, V lost 2 bases, and 11 bases had no gene match. The length of the CDR3 is 16 residues. The CDR3 DNA sequence: TGTGCCAGCAGCGTGGGCCTAGCGGGAGTCAGCGGTGAGCAGTTCTTC. Encoded protein: CASSVGLAGVSGEQFF.

V is TRBV7-9 and J is TRBJ2-2; D not certain. Trimming shortened V by 3 bases and J by 8 bases, and 10 bases separated the two germline ends. Germline assignment: CDR1 SEHNR and CDR2 FQNEAQ (reference sequence). CDR3 size: 13 residues. The CDR3 reads CASSFARVGELFF. The DNA of the CDR3 is TGTGCCAGCAGCTTTGCCCGGGTTGGGGAGCTGTTTTTT. Drawing the rest from reference TRBV7-9 and TRBJ2-2, the complete variable domain is DTGVSQNPRHKITKRGQNVTFRCDPISEHNRLYWYRQTLGQGPEFLTYFQNEAQLEKSRLLSDRFSAERPKGSFSTLEIQRTEQGDSAMYLCASSFARVGELFFGEGSRLTVL.

This chain uses TRBV6-2 or TRBV6-3 with TRBJ2-1, with D possibly being TRBD2 (5 bases). The CDR3 extends over 16 amino acids. CDR1 and CDR2 from the germline V gene are MNHEY and SVGEGT. Trimming left V 4 bases short and J 1 base short, with 14 bases between. The CDR3 reads CASSSRSSPSYNEQFF. The CDR3 DNA reads TGTGCCAGCAGTTCCCGCTCTAGCCCTTCCTACAATGAGCAGTTCTTC.

The V gene is TRBV10-3, the J gene TRBJ2-5; tentative D call: TRBD2 (5 bases). Germline assignment: CDR1 ENHRY and CDR2 SYGVKD. Deletions cut 6 bases from V and 5 bases from J, with 16 bases between. The CDR3 runs 14 residues. As DNA, the CDR3 is TGTGCCATCAGGGGGAGTCAGAAAGCCGAGACCCAGTACTTC. Residues: CAIRGSQKAETQYF.

The V call is TRBV7-9, the J call TRBJ2-1, with TRBD2 identical over 13 bases. The length of the CDR3 is 17 residues. Germline trimming cut 5 bases from V and 7 bases from J; bases unmatched to any gene: 11. Germline V gene lookup returns CDR1 SEHNR and CDR2 FQNEAQ (reference sequence). Here the CDR3 DNA reads TGTGCCAGCAGCCAAAAACGAGGACTAGCGGGAGTTAATGAGCAGTTCTTC. Translating gives CASSQKRGLAGVNEQFF.

The chain couples TRBV5-1 to TRBJ2-7; D is unclear. This CDR3 is built from 15 residues. V was clipped by 3 bases and J by 0 bases, with 13 bases between them. Germline lookup yields CDR1 SGHRS and CDR2 YFSETQ. The CDR3 reads CASSSKVGRSYEQYF. In DNA form, the CDR3 reads TGCGCCAGCAGCTCCAAGGTGGGCCGCTCCTACGAGCAGTACTTC.

The chain employs TRBV14 and TRBJ2-3; no firm D call. Germline V gene lookup returns CDR1 SGHDN and CDR2 FVKESK. The length of the CDR3 is 13 residues. Deletions cut 3 bases from V and 6 bases from J, with 10 bases between. CDR3 residues: CASSHDLKDTQYF. CDR3 nucleotides: TGTGCCAGCAGCCATGATCTAAAGGATACGCAGTATTTT.

This clone was observed once. The chain couples TRBV12-5 to TRBJ2-7, with unresolved D. The germline V and J ends were trimmed by 0 bases and 2 bases, with 8 bases remaining between them. CDR1 is LGHNT, CDR2 FRNRAP, per germline. CDR3 length: 14 amino acids. The DNA of the CDR3 is TGTGCTAGTGGTTTGGTAGAGACACCCTACGAGCAGTACTTC. It translates to CASGLVETPYEQYF.

V usage is TRBV7-9 and J usage is TRBJ1-1, with D unresolved. Trimming removed 5 bases from V and 3 bases from J, with 16 bases in between. The length of the CDR3 is 15 residues. Germline lookup yields CDR1 SEHNR and CDR2 FQNEAQ (reference sequence). CDR3 sequence: CASSVLRRWDTEAFF. CDR3 coding DNA: TGTGCCAGCAGCGTGTTGAGGAGGTGGGACACTGAAGCTTTCTTT.

The chain is built from TRBV18 and TRBJ1-2; 9 positions agree with TRBD1. V was pared by 2 bases and J by 1 base, with 5 bases of the junction left unmatched. This CDR3 has 16 amino acids. CDR1 and CDR2 (germline): KGHSH, LQKENI. CDR3 region: CASSPRRDRVNYGYTF. The DNA of the CDR3 is TGTGCCAGCTCACCAAGAAGGGACAGGGTTAACTATGGCTACACCTTC.

V usage is TRBV19 and J usage is TRBJ1-1; D gene unclear. CDR1 is LNHDA and CDR2 is SQIVND in the germline V gene (reference sequence). Between the trimmed V and J ends, which lost 6 bases and 5 bases, there was a span of 10 bases. This CDR3 comprises 12 residues. The CDR3 region is CASSEAQTEAFF. The CDR3 DNA follows: TGTGCCAGTAGCGAGGCCCAAACTGAAGCTTTCTTT.

This chain links TRBV2 with TRBJ1-2; no clear D gene. Trimming left V 4 bases short and J 4 bases short, with 13 bases between. The CDR3 runs to 14 residues. Germline CDR1 and CDR2: SNHLY and FYNNEI. The CDR3: CASSVSGNSYGYTF. CDR3 DNA: TGTGCCAGCAGTGTATCAGGAAATAGCTATGGCTACACCTTC.

Only one count was recorded for this clone. V usage is TRBV18 and J usage is TRBJ1-5, with a weak D call TRBD1 (6 bases). V was trimmed by 8 bases and J by 3 bases, leaving 11 bases between them. The V gene's germline CDR1 is KGHSH and CDR2 LQKENI. The CDR3 is 13 amino acids. As DNA, the CDR3 is TGTGCCAGCCGAGGACAGTCCAATCAGCCCCAGCATTTT. It translates to CASRGQSNQPQHF.

This chain uses TRBV9 with TRBJ2-1, with D perhaps matching TRBD1 (6 bases). Trimming removed 5 bases at V and 7 bases at J, with 7 bases between. Germline assignment: CDR1 SGDLS and CDR2 YYNGEE. The CDR3 runs 11 residues. The CDR3 is CASSRGNEQFF. The CDR3 nucleotides read TGTGCCAGCAGTAGGGGGAATGAGCAGTTCTTC.

The V gene is TRBV4-1, the J gene TRBJ2-2; 7 nucleotides align to TRBD2. Trimming cost V 3 bases and J 2 bases; bases outside gene matches: 3. Germline values: CDR1 MGHRA, CDR2 YSYEKL. The CDR3 has 15 amino acids. The DNA of the CDR3 is TGCGCCAGCAGCCACTCGGGAGGTAACACCGGGGAGCTGTTTTTT. This sequence encodes CASSHSGGNTGELFF.

The V and J genes are TRBV2 and TRBJ1-6, with 9 nucleotides matching TRBD1. Germline V gene lookup returns CDR1 SNHLY and CDR2 FYNNEI. The V gene end was trimmed by 6 bases and the J gene end by 7 bases; junction bases not matched to a gene: 7. CDR3 length equals 15 residues. Here the CDR3 reads CASSWDGTGNSPLHF. The CDR3 DNA follows: TGTGCCAGCAGCTGGGATGGGACAGGGAATTCACCCCTCCACTTT. The full variable domain, in which reference TRBV2 and TRBJ1-6 provide the parts outside the CDR3, is EPEVTQTPSHQVTQMGQEVILRCVPISNHLYFYWYRQILGQKVEFLVSFYNNEISEKSEIFDDQFSVERPDGSNFTLKIRSTKLEDSAMYFCASSWDGTGNSPLHFGNGTRLTVT.

The chain joins TRBV27 to TRBJ1-1; D is unclear. Trimming shortened V by 3 bases and J by 1 base, and 6 bases separated the two germline ends. The germline gives CDR1 MNHEY, CDR2 SMNVEV (reference sequence). There are 13 residues in the CDR3. The CDR3: CASSFRENTEAFF. CDR3 nucleotide sequence: TGTGCCAGCAGTTTTAGAGAGAACACTGAAGCTTTCTTT.

This clone was seen only once. V is TRBV5-1 and J is TRBJ2-1; 10 bases agree with TRBD1. The CDR3 has 15 residues. Germline lookup yields CDR1 SGHRS and CDR2 YFSETQ. V lost 5 bases to trimming and J lost 5 bases; unmatched junction nucleotides: 7. CDR3 loop: CASSDGTGANNEQFF. The CDR3 nucleotides are TGCGCCAGCAGTGACGGGACAGGGGCGAACAATGAGCAGTTCTTC.

The chain is built from TRBV5-5 and TRBJ2-7, with D maybe TRBD2 (5 bases). Germline V gene sequence: CDR1 SGHKS, CDR2 YYEKEE (reference sequence). The V and J ends lost 0 bases and 2 bases respectively, with 12 bases between them. CDR3 length: 15 amino acids. The CDR3 region is CASSLEEGKPYEQYF. The CDR3 DNA follows: TGTGCCAGCAGCTTGGAAGAGGGTAAGCCCTACGAGCAGTACTTC.

The V and J genes are TRBV6-5 and TRBJ2-1, with 7 positions matching TRBD1. Germline CDR1 MNHEY, CDR2 SVGAGI. The junction had 1 base not matched to a gene; V was cut back by 0 bases and J by 5 bases. The CDR3 runs to 14 residues. This CDR3 is CASSYSRGHNEQFF. The CDR3 nucleotides are TGTGCCAGCAGTTACTCAAGGGGGCACAATGAGCAGTTCTTC.

The V and J genes are TRBV5-1 and TRBJ1-4, with TRBD1 matching 7 bases. J gave up 3 bases and V 6 bases, and 2 bases lay outside the gene matches. The germline CDR1 and CDR2 sequences are SGHRS and YFSETQ. This CDR3 comprises 13 residues. DNA of the CDR3: TGCGCCAGCAAGGGGGCTTCTAATGAAAAACTGTTTTTT. Residues: CASKGASNEKLFF.

The J gene is TRBJ2-1, the V gene TRBV28; TRBD2 matches 14 bases. The V gene end was trimmed by 3 bases and the J gene end by 9 bases; junction bases not matched to a gene: 7. Germline CDR1 is MDHEN and CDR2 is SYDVKM. The CDR3 extends over 16 amino acids. The CDR3 region has the DNA TGTGCCAGCAGTTTCGGACTAGCGGGAGGCGGAGGTGAGCAGTTCTTC. Translation gives CASSFGLAGGGGEQFF.

This clone was observed a handful of times. The CDR3 loop is CASSTMNTEAFF. The CDR3, as DNA: TGTGCCAGCTCAACAATGAACACTGAAGCTTTCTTT. The J gene is TRBJ1-1, the V gene TRBV18; D remains unclear. Germline CDR1 reads KGHSH; CDR2 reads LQKENI. The CDR3 contains 12 residues. V shed 5 bases and J shed 0 bases, with 4 bases lying between them.

The chain is built from TRBV27 and TRBJ2-1; 8 bases map to TRBD2. The V segment lost 6 bases and the J segment 6 bases; nucleotides outside the gene matches: 13. This CDR3 region has 16 residues. Germline CDR1 is MNHEY and CDR2 is SMNVEV (reference sequence). The CDR3 nucleotides are TGTGCCAGCAGCCCCGGGGGAGCGGGAGCCTTCAATGAGCAGTTCTTC. This translates into CASSPGGAGAFNEQFF.

The chain is built from TRBV30 and TRBJ1-6, with a tentative D call TRBD1 (6 bases). The CDR3 runs 12 residues. V was pared by 5 bases and J by 6 bases, with 8 bases between. The germline V gene has CDR1 GTSNPN and CDR2 SVGIG (reference sequence). The CDR3 region has the DNA TGTGCCTGGCAGGACAGTAATTCACCCCTCCACTTT. Translated, it gives CAWQDSNSPLHF.